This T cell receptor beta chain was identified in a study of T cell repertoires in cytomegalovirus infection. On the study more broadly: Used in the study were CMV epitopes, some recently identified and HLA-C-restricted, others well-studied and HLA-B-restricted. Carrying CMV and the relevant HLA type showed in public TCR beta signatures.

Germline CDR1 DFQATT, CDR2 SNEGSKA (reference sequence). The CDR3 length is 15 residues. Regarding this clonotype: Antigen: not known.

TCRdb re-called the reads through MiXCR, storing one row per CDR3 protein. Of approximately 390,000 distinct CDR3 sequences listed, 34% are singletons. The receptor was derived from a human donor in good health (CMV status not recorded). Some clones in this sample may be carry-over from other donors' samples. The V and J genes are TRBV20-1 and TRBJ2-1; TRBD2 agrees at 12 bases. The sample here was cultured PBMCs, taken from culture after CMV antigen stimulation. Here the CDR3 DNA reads TGCAGACCATCGACTAGCGGGAGACCAAACAATGAGCAGTTCTTC. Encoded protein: CRPSTSGRPNNEQFF.